Listed below are T cell receptor beta chains from one sample, sequenced in a study of OX40 agonist ivuxolimab in advanced cancers. Only in-frame clones appear in the TCRdb table, and some are missing; sequencing was by immunoSEQ multiplex PCR. Of tens of thousands of clones detected, approximately 82% appear once; the ten largest clones hold 6% to 8%. Sequences were derived from CD4+ or CD8+ T cells sorted from blood, sampled in a trial of the OX40 agonist ivuxolimab. The origin of the receptors is an adult with an advanced solid tumor such as melanoma, head and neck, liver or kidney cancer. CDR3s include the opening cysteine and the closing phenylalanine or tryptophan. The order of the fields is CDR3 length, V gene, J gene, CDR3 protein.

14	TRBV19	TRBJ1-1	CASRAGTANTEAFF
13	TRBV7-2	TRBJ2-7	CATTKPLFDEQYF
14	TRBV5-1	TRBJ2-1	CASSLGLAINEQFF
15	TRBV29-1	TRBJ1-2	CSAERGGTGLYGYTF
16	TRBV7-2	TRBJ2-3	CASSFTGSGSTDTQYF
14	TRBV6-5	TRBJ1-1	CASSYWGGSTEAFF
14	TRBV5-6	TRBJ2-5	CASSLAVGQETQYF
15	TRBV30	TRBJ1-3	CAWSAWTGAGNTIYF
14	TRBV27	TRBJ1-6	CASRGQVHNSPLHF
16	TRBV5-4	TRBJ2-1	CASSHSGGRGVNEQFF
13	TRBV27	TRBJ2-1	CASSWRHYNEQFF
15	TRBV2	TRBJ2-1	CASSPRLAGVNEQFF
15	TRBV5-1	TRBJ2-3	CASSRARDSTDTQYF
12	TRBV10-3	TRBJ2-3	CATKDSTDTQYF
17	TRBV5-3	TRBJ1-6	CARSLAEASSYNSPLHF
14	TRBV7-2	TRBJ1-2	CASSLGGTYYGYTF
13	TRBV4-1	TRBJ1-2	CASSQDLGYGYTF
13	TRBV19	TRBJ2-5	CASSPQPQETQYF
15	TRBV9	TRBJ1-2	CASSVGLGTNYGYTF
14	TRBV2	TRBJ1-5	CASSATVRNQPQHF
12	TRBV7-2	TRBJ2-3	CASSPSGGVPLF
14	TRBV7-3	TRBJ2-5	CASSLTGVQETQYF
15	TRBV14	TRBJ2-7	CASSQGSGISYEQYF
16	TRBV10-2	TRBJ1-5	CASSDWGGRMGQPQHF
15	TRBV28	TRBJ2-4	CASRYEGLAKNIQYF
16	TRBV9	TRBJ2-3	CASSGGTGGLTDTQYF
15	TRBV7-9	TRBJ1-2	CASSLGGRRADGYTF
11	TRBV2	TRBJ2-4	CASSALNIQYF
14	TRBV5-1	TRBJ1-4	CASRDTGDSEKLFF
14	TRBV30	TRBJ2-3	CAWSTGTGTDTQYF
15	TRBV5-1	TRBJ2-1	CASSLALGQYNEQFF
17	TRBV5-4	TRBJ1-3	CASSLASSGGSGNTIYF
18	TRBV30	TRBJ2-1	CAWSIIRTSGTSYNEQFF
15	TRBV5-1	TRBJ2-5	CASSPKTRGVETQYF
16	TRBV4-3	TRBJ2-2	CASSQDRAGSTGELFF
17	TRBV4-1	TRBJ2-3	CASSHRASGGYTDTQYF
13	TRBV5-1	TRBJ2-3	CASSSSSGDTQYF
16	TRBV19	TRBJ1-2	CASSIDPPGSNYGYTF
16	TRBV19	TRBJ1-5	CASSSIGTGGGKPQHF
14	TRBV6-5	TRBJ2-2	CASRTGTNTGELFF
14	TRBV5-6	TRBJ2-1	CASSAGTGANEQFF
12	TRBV10-1	TRBJ1-6	CASSQSNSPLHF
13	TRBV2	TRBJ1-1	CASSDDARAEAFF
13	TRBV10-3	TRBJ2-2	CASRDRVTGELFF
13	TRBV30	TRBJ2-1	CAWKAEGNNEQFF
15	TRBV9	TRBJ2-1	CASSDSSRAYNEQFF
16	TRBV15	TRBJ2-4	CATSRGISLAKNIQYF
15	TRBV7-9	TRBJ1-6	CASSPGDTYNSPLHF
16	TRBV9	TRBJ1-3	CASSGAGGDSGNTIYF
16	TRBV4-1	TRBJ1-3	CASSQVGQGVGNTIYF
14	TRBV6-5	TRBJ2-7	CASKGRLSSYEQYF
14	TRBV5-4	TRBJ2-7	CASSLAGGKDEQYF